One and the same sample provided the 9 T cell receptor beta chains below, sequenced in a study of early T cells in non-severe SARS-CoV-2 infection. Each CDR3 protein is one row after TCRdb ran MiXCR on the 5' RACE reads. The table has 70,000 to 75,000 distinct CDR3 sequences, 12% to 15% seen once; the top ten hold more than 13%. Sequenced input: whole blood. The source of these receptors is an adult who was a healthcare worker with PCR-confirmed SARS-CoV-2 infection or an uninfected control (not recorded which).

This clonotype came up many times. The J gene is TRBJ2-7, the V gene TRBV5-1; D ambiguous. CDR3 length equals 13 residues. The germline CDR1 and CDR2 sequences are SGHRS and YFSETQ. The ends were cut back, 8 bases at V and 8 bases at J, with 20 bases in the middle. The DNA for the CDR3 is TGCGCCAGTCACATCGACGGATCCCCAAAGCAGTACTTC. It encodes CASHIDGSPKQYF.

The rearrangement joins TRBV7-9 to TRBJ1-3, with 7 nucleotides matching TRBD1. The germline V gene has CDR1 SEHNR and CDR2 FQNEAQ (reference sequence). The CDR3 consists of 16 residues. Losses at the gene ends were 5 bases for V and 0 bases for J; bases not matched to a gene: 7. The CDR3 here is CASSLDRDFSGNTIYF. Here the CDR3 DNA reads TGTGCCAGCAGCCTAGACAGGGACTTCTCTGGAAACACCATATATTTT.

This clonotype has just a few counts. The chain recombines TRBV5-6 with TRBJ2-7; D gene uncertain. Trimming took 1 base from V and 0 from J, leaving 8 bases between them. This CDR3 spans 14 amino acids. The germline CDR1 and CDR2 sequences are SGHDT and YYEEEE. The CDR3 protein is CASSLFPGSYEQYF. The DNA of the CDR3 is TGTGCCAGCAGCTTGTTCCCGGGCTCCTACGAGCAGTACTTC.

This clonotype was seen a few times. The V gene is TRBV25-1, the J gene TRBJ1-5; D not resolved. CDR1 MGHDK and CDR2 SYGVNS come from the germline V gene. Deletions cut 3 bases from V and 0 bases from J, with 9 bases between. The CDR3 is 15 amino acids. The CDR3 coding sequence is TGTGCCAGCAGTGAGCCTGGGAATAGCAATCAGCCCCAGCATTTT. The encoded protein is CASSEPGNSNQPQHF.

Only a few counts were recorded for this clonotype. The gene calls are TRBV2 and TRBJ1-4; D gene uncertain. This CDR3 spans 17 amino acids. In germline, CDR1 is SNHLY, CDR2 FYNNEI. The V end was cut by 2 bases, the J end by 0 bases, with 13 bases between. The CDR3 loop is CASSEYVGAATNEKLFF. CDR3 in DNA: TGTGCCAGCAGTGAATACGTGGGAGCTGCAACTAATGAAAAACTGTTTTTT.

The table lists this clonotype with a few counts. This chain connects TRBV28 to TRBJ2-7, with 11 bases aligning to TRBD2. Germline CDR1 MDHEN, CDR2 SYDVKM. Trimming at V came to 6 bases and at J to 3 bases, leaving 4 bases not matched to a gene. The CDR3 is made up of 14 amino acids. As DNA, the CDR3 is TGTGCCAGCAGGACTAGCGGGGCAATCTACGAGCAGTACTTC. It is translated as CASRTSGAIYEQYF.

This clonotype was counted a single time. CDR3 region: CASSLPLSGNTIYF. CDR3 nucleotides: TGTGCCAGCAGTTTGCCTTTATCTGGAAACACCATATATTTT. The chain employs TRBV12-3 or TRBV12-4 and TRBJ1-3; D is uncertain. The V and J ends lost 3 bases and 1 base respectively, with 7 bases between them. The CDR3 has 14 residues.

At least ten counts were recorded for this clonotype. The CDR3 protein is CSVGGRQGSGELFF. For the CDR3, the DNA is TGCAGCGTTGGTGGGAGACAGGGGTCCGGGGAGCTGTTTTTT. The V and J genes are TRBV29-1 and TRBJ2-2; 8 bases map to TRBD1. CDR3 length: 14 amino acids. The germline gives CDR1 SQVTM, CDR2 ANQGSEA. V dropped 4 bases and J dropped 6; count of bases not matched to a gene: 7.

The rearrangement uses TRBV6-5 and TRBJ2-7; 9 bases line up with TRBD1. V trimming: 0 bases; J trimming: 0 bases; junction bases outside the gene matches: 6. Germline loops: CDR1 MNHEY, CDR2 SVGAGI. This CDR3 region has 17 residues. DNA of the CDR3: TGTGCCAGCAGTTACTCTTATCCGGGACAGGGCTCCTACGAGCAGTACTTC. As protein: CASSYSYPGQGSYEQYF.